The 2 T cell receptor beta chains below all came from one sample that was sequenced in a study of CD8+ T cells in alopecia areata. RNA was isolated and reverse transcribed to cDNA, the sequencing template. Data came from immunoSEQ multiplex PCR; TCRdb stores just in-frame clones and leaves some out. There are roughly 180,000 clones in the sample; about 63% occur only once, and under 2% lies in the top ten. Specimen: CD4+ T cells sorted from blood, collected at week 0. Receptors originate from a human donor with alopecia areata.

This clone was detected only a few times. The CDR3 is CSGRLAGGQEQYF. CDR3 sequence (DNA): TGCAGCGGTCGGCTAGCGGGGGGGCAGGAGCAGTACTTC. The chain links TRBV29-1 to TRBJ2-7, with 12 bases identical to TRBD2. Trimming removed 7 bases from V and 7 bases from J; junction bases left unmatched: 8. The CDR3 is 13 amino acids. Germline V gene data show CDR1 as SQVTM and CDR2 as ANQGSEA.

The V call is TRBV7-8, the J call TRBJ1-2; a possible D gene is TRBD1 (5 bases). Looked up from germline, CDR1 is SGHVS and CDR2 is FQNEAQ. The V gene lost 5 bases and the J gene lost 5 bases, with 15 bases spanning the gap. The CDR3 is 14 residues long. The CDR3, as DNA: TGTGCCAGCAGCGCAACCGACAGAGAGTATGGCTACACCTTC. This codes for CASSATDREYGYTF. The variable domain in full, with the rest retrieved from reference TRBV7-8 and TRBJ1-2, is GAGVSQSPRYKVAKRGQDVALRCDPISGHVSLFWYQQALGQGPEFLTYFQNEAQLDKSGLPSDRFFAERPEGSVSTLKIQRTQQEDSAVYLCASSATDREYGYTFGSGTRLTVV.